This T cell receptor beta chain was profiled in a study of beta chain features in type 1 diabetes. The wider study: Taken together, all samples contributed 107,917,701 examined sorted cells. Study-level findings and limits: Shorter TCRB CDR3s, moderately but significantly so, marked every one of the four CD4+ subsets in Type 1 diabetes patients.

In regard to this clone: Its target is unknown.

Every bit of the isolated RNA underwent reverse transcription, so sequencing read expressed TCRB transcripts. An average of about 1.01 million reads was obtained from stem cell-like memory T cell samples. Data came from immunoSEQ multiplex PCR; TCRdb stores just in-frame clones and leaves some out. The sample lists about 110,000 clones, roughly 40% occurring once. Isolation of CD4+ naive, central memory, regulatory and stem cell-like memory cells was achieved by sorting via CD45RO/CCR7/CD25/CD127/CD95/CD27. The CDR3 has 16 residues. The ends were cut back, 5 bases at V and 4 bases at J, with 17 bases in the middle. Germline lookup yields CDR1 SEHNR and CDR2 FQNEAQ (reference sequence).

J is TRBJ1-4 and V is TRBV7-9; D gene uncertain. The receptor was derived from a woman aged 18-30 years in good health. The source material was stem cell memory CD4+ T cells from blood. The CDR3 DNA reads TGTGCCAGCAGCCTCGGTACCTATGCCTTTAATGAAAAACTGTTTTTT. The encoded protein is CASSLGTYAFNEKLFF.